The sequence of this T cell receptor (beta chain) was determined in a study of vaccination effects on CD4 cells after COVID-19. General study results and limits: Early timepoints after infection were absent, and convalescent patients were few in the study. Common cold coronaviruses were cross-recognized by only 1 of 255 vaccine-induced clones in healthy vaccinees. Late post-vaccination, clones induced by infection and those induced by vaccine underwent marked clonal contraction.

Per the germline V gene, CDR1 is MGHRA and CDR2 is YSYEKL. The CDR3 is 11 amino acids. V lost 4 bases and J 11 bases, leaving 11 bases between the germline ends. ViraFEST assay sequencing came after antigen-specific CD4+ T cells were expanded with viral peptide pools. Following culture for approximately ten days, CD4+ T cells were isolated. None of these healthy vaccinees had been infected with SARS-CoV-2 before vaccination. A note on this clone: Its antigen is not identified.

The data were produced by immunoSEQ multiplex PCR, yet TCRdb's version contains in-frame clones alone and is incomplete. This sample has about 41,000 clones, with 70% to 85% found just once. The sequencing used CD4+ T cells from PBMCs cultured with HCoV-NL63 spike peptides, collected before COVID-19 vaccination. V is TRBV4-1 and J is TRBJ1-1; tentatively, D is TRBD1 (5 bases). The TCR originated in a human donor who received a COVID-19 vaccine. CDR3 DNA sequence: TGCGCCAGCAGCCTCCGGGGGGAGGCTTTCTTT. Its protein is CASSLRGEAFF.